This section outlines one T cell receptor beta chain sequence together with its context. This record belongs to a study of blood T cell repertoires in COVID-19. Overall study context: Italy, Spain and the United States were the sources of the convalescent and acute COVID-19 samples. Sample material is recorded as cDNA or gDNA derived from T cells, B-cell-depleted T cells, or PBMCs.

Seattle's enrolled individuals joined amid active infection and were then monitored longitudinally. Original processing methods: The authors estimated nucleated cell counts from reference gene primer amplification. The repertoire was sequenced with immunoSEQ multiplex PCR; TCRdb's copy has only in-frame clones and lacks some. That table supplies the V and J calls and clone size; D and trimming were determined from the DNA. The sample lists 200,000 to 300,000 clones, about nine tenths occurring once. V dropped 1 base and J dropped 6 bases, with 4 bases sitting between them. This CDR3 has 11 residues. The sequencing sample was made of peripheral blood. This sequence originates from a man aged 30-40 years with COVID-19, enrolled during active disease. The chain combines TRBV12-3 or TRBV12-4 with TRBJ2-7, with D unresolved. CDR3 bases: TGTGCCAGCAGTTTAGGGGCCGAGCAGTACTTC. Its translation: CASSLGAEQYF.